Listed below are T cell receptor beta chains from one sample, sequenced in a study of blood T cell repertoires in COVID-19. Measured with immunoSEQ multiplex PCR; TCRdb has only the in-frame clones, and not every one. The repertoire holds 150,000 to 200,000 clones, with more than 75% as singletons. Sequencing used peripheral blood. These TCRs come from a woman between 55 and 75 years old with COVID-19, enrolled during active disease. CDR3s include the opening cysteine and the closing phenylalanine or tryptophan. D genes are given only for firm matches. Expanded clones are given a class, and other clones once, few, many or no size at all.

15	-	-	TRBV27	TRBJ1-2	TGTGCCAGCAGTCCCCAGGGAGGGGGTCACTATGGCTACACCTTC	CASSPQGGGHYGYTF
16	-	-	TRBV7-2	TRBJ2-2	TGTGCCAGCACAGCTCGGGGAGGGGGGAACACCGGGGAGCTGTTTTTT	CASTARGGGNTGELFF
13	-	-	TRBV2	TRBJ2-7	TGTGCCACTTCACCGGGACAATTTTACGAGCAGTACTTC	CATSPGQFYEQYF
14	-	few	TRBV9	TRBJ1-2	TGTGCCAGCAGCTTCCAGGACAGCATGTATGGCTACACCTTC	CASSFQDSMYGYTF
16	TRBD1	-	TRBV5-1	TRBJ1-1	TGCGCCAGCAGCCTAAGACCCGGGACAGACAACACTGAAGCTTTCTTT	CASSLRPGTDNTEAFF
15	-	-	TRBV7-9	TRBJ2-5	TGTGCCAGCAGCTTTCCAGGGCCCGACCAAGAGACCCAGTACTTC	CASSFPGPDQETQYF
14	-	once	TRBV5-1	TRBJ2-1	TGCGCCAGCAGCTTGGAGCAGGGTTGGAATGAGCAGTTCTTC	CASSLEQGWNEQFF
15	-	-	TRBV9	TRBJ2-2	TGTGCCAGCAGCGCAAGCTTTTCGAACACCGGGGAGCTGTTTTTT	CASSASFSNTGELFF
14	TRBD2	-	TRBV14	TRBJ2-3	TGTGCCAGCAGCCGAACTAGCGGGAGTAATACGCAGTATTTT	CASSRTSGSNTQYF
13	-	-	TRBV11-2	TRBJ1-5	TGTGCCAGCAGCTTAGGAGGGAAGCAGCCCCAGCATTTT	CASSLGGKQPQHF
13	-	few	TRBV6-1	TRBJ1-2	TGTGCCAGCAGTGATTCTCAGGGCCATGGCTACACCTTC	CASSDSQGHGYTF
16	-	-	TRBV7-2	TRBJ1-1	TGTGCCAGCAGCTTAGCGCTCACAGGGATGGTCTCTGAAGCTTTCTTT	CASSLALTGMVSEAFF
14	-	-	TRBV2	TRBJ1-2	TGTGCCAGCAGTGAAGCGCCGGGATTACGGGGCTACACCTTC	CASSEAPGLRGYTF
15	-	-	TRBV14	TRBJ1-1	TGTGCCAGCAGTCCCTTAAGGGGACAGAACACTGAAGCTTTCTTT	CASSPLRGQNTEAFF
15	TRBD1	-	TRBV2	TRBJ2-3	TGTGCCAGCAGCCACGGACAGGGCTCCCCAGATACGCAGTATTTT	CASSHGQGSPDTQYF
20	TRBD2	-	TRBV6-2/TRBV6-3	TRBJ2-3	TGTGCCAGCAGCCCCGGGACTAGCGGGAGAATAAGCAAGAAGGGCGATACGCAGTATTTT	CASSPGTSGRISKKGDTQYF
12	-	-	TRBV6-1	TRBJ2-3	TGTGCCAGCAGTGATTGGCCGGATACGCAGTATTTT	CASSDWPDTQYF
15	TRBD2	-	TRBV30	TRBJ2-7	TGTGCCTGTTCCCGGGGGGGGGCCACCGAGTACGAGCAGTACTTC	CACSRGGATEYEQYF
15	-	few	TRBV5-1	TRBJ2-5	TGCGCCAGCAGCTTGGTTCCCCAGGTCCAAGAGACCCAGTACTTC	CASSLVPQVQETQYF
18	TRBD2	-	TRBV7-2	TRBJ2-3	TGTGCCAGCAGTCCCGAGGTACTAGCGGGGGATCGCACAGATACGCAGTATTTT	CASSPEVLAGDRTDTQYF
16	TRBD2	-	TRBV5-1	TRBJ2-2	TGCGCCAGCAGCTCGGGACTAGCGGAGAACACCGGGGAGCTGTTTTTT	CASSSGLAENTGELFF
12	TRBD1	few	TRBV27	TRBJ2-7	TGTGCCAGCAGCACCAGGGGGCGCGAGCAGTACTTC	CASSTRGREQYF
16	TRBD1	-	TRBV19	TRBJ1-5	TGTGCCAGTAGTACAATCAAATTAACAGGGGCACAGCCCCAGCATTTT	CASSTIKLTGAQPQHF
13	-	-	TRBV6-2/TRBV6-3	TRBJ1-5	TGTGCCAGCAGTTTACAGGGTAGGGAGCCCCAGCATTTT	CASSLQGREPQHF
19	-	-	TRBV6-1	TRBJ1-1	TGTGCCAGCAGTGAGGACCCTTTTGGTAGAGGGAACATGAACACTGAAGCTTTCTTT	CASSEDPFGRGNMNTEAFF